This passage covers 27 T cell receptor beta chains from one sample sequenced in a study of T cell responses to AZD1222 COVID-19 vaccine. Generated by immunoSEQ multiplex PCR, the TCRdb table keeps only in-frame clones and is missing some. This sample has approximately 90,000 clones, with over 75% found just once. The sequenced sample was peripheral blood, obtained on day 0 of AZD1222 vaccination. The origin of the receptors is an adult in good health.

This chain links TRBV7-8 with TRBJ2-3; no clear D gene. CDR3 length: 12 amino acids. Deletions cut 5 bases from V and 9 bases from J, with 12 bases between. Germline loops: CDR1 SGHVS, CDR2 FQNEAQ. Written as DNA, the CDR3 is TGTGCCAGCAGCCCCCGCAGTCGGACGCAGTATTTT. Translated: CASSPRSRTQYF.

The chain recombines TRBV28 with TRBJ1-1, with 7 nucleotides matching TRBD1. Germline-derived CDR1 and CDR2 are MDHEN and SYDVKM. The junction had 7 bases not matched to a gene; V was cut back by 6 bases and J by 9 bases. The CDR3 has 12 residues. Here the CDR3 DNA reads TGTGCCAGCAGGGACCGGGACAGACAAGCTTTCTTT. Its translation: CASRDRDRQAFF. The full variable domain, completed using reference TRBV28 and TRBJ1-1, is DVKVTQSSRYLVKRTGEKVFLECVQDMDHENMFWYRQDPGLGLRLIYFSYDVKMKEKGDIPEGYSVSREKKERFSLILESASTNQTSMYLCASRDRDRQAFFGQGTRLTVV.

The J gene is TRBJ1-3, the V gene TRBV28; 7 nucleotides match TRBD1. J was trimmed by 4 bases and V by 5 bases; bases with no gene match: 8. Germline V gene data show CDR1 as MDHEN and CDR2 as SYDVKM. This CDR3 is 15 amino acids long. CDR3 residues: CASSQPRTGGNTIYF. In nucleotides, the CDR3 is TGTGCCAGCAGTCAGCCGAGGACAGGAGGAAACACCATATATTTT.

This chain connects TRBV7-9 to TRBJ1-3; 8 bases map to TRBD1. Germline trimming cut 6 bases from V and 5 bases from J; bases unmatched to any gene: 6. CDR3 length: 14 residues. Germline-derived CDR1 and CDR2 are SEHNR and FQNEAQ (reference sequence). CDR3 amino acids: CASRRTGWRNTIYF. In DNA, the CDR3 is TGTGCCAGCAGACGGACAGGGTGGAGAAACACCATATATTTT.

CDR3 residues: CASSEQGEGQPQHF. The CDR3 coding sequence is TGTGCCAGCAGTGAGCAAGGGGAGGGTCAGCCCCAGCATTTT. This chain uses TRBV2 with TRBJ1-5; possibly TRBD1 for D (5 bases). CDR1 SNHLY and CDR2 FYNNEI come from the germline V gene. CDR3 length equals 14 residues. Trimming took off 3 bases at V and 6 bases at J, with 12 bases between the two ends.

The V gene is TRBV5-5, the J gene TRBJ1-4, with D unresolved. The CDR3 runs to 13 residues. CDR1 and CDR2 (germline): SGHKS, YYEKEE (reference sequence). The V and J ends lost 4 bases and 5 bases respectively, with 9 bases between them. CDR3 bases: TGTGCCAGCAGCAGTACAAGGAATGAAAAACTGTTTTTT. Translation: CASSSTRNEKLFF. The whole variable domain, filled in from reference TRBV5-5 and TRBJ1-4, reads DAGVTQSPTHLIKTRGQQVTLRCSPISGHKSVSWYQQVLGQGPQFIFQYYEKEERGRGNFPDRFSARQFPNYSSELNVNALLLGDSALYLCASSSTRNEKLFFGSGTQLSVL.

V and J are TRBV10-3 and TRBJ1-6, with a weak D call TRBD1 (6 bases). V was clipped by 4 bases and J by 8 bases, with 12 bases between them. The CDR3 consists of 14 residues. Looked up from germline, CDR1 is ENHRY and CDR2 is SYGVKD. The CDR3 DNA reads TGTGCCATCAGTGCCCAGGGGCGGGATTCACCCCTCCACTTT. It specifies CAISAQGRDSPLHF.

The chain has TRBV6-5 and TRBJ2-7; D unclear. The V end lost 6 bases, the J end lost 0 bases, and 12 bases lay between the germline ends. CDR3 length equals 14 residues. Looked up from germline, CDR1 is MNHEY and CDR2 is SVGAGI. In DNA form, the CDR3 reads TGTGCCAGCAGACGACAAGCTAGCTCCTACGAGCAGTACTTC. This codes for CASRRQASSYEQYF.

This chain connects TRBV5-1 to TRBJ1-1; unclear D gene. Germline V gene data show CDR1 as SGHRS and CDR2 as YFSETQ. The V end lost 2 bases, the J end lost 1 base, and 12 bases lay between the germline ends. This CDR3 comprises 15 residues. The CDR3 DNA reads as TGCGCCAGCAGCTTAGTGGTAGGCGGGAACACTGAAGCTTTCTTT. This codes for CASSLVVGGNTEAFF.

The chain employs TRBV5-1 and TRBJ1-2; D call uncertain. Germline CDR1 reads SGHRS; CDR2 reads YFSETQ. V shed 3 bases and J shed 8 bases, with 14 bases lying between them. The CDR3 contains 13 residues. CDR3 bases: TGCGCCAGCAGCTCCTCCCCGGTCGAAGGCTACACCTTC. Its translation: CASSSSPVEGYTF.

The chain carries TRBV3-1 (or the pseudogene TRBV3-2) and TRBJ1-2; 10 positions agree with TRBD1. The ends lost 4 bases at V and 7 bases at J; junction bases unmatched: 6. The CDR3 sequence is 14 residues long. Germline loops: CDR1 LGHDT, CDR2 YNNKEL (reference sequence). CDR3 nucleotide sequence: TGTGCCAGCAGCCGACAGGGGGCGCCGGCTGGCTACACCTTC. It encodes CASSRQGAPAGYTF.

The rearrangement uses TRBV12-3 or TRBV12-4 and TRBJ2-2; D gene uncertain. This CDR3 has 11 amino acids. V gave up 3 bases and J gave up 4 bases, with 0 bases separating them. The CDR3: CASSFTGELFF. Here the CDR3 DNA reads TGTGCCAGCAGTTTCACCGGGGAGCTGTTTTTT.

This chain connects TRBV11-2 to TRBJ1-3; D call uncertain. The CDR3 spans 15 residues. Trimming left V 1 base short and J 0 bases short, with 7 bases between. Germline CDR1 is SGHAT and CDR2 is FQNNGV. This CDR3 reads CASSLAGHSGNTIYF. In DNA form, the CDR3 reads TGTGCCAGCAGCTTAGCGGGTCACTCTGGAAACACCATATATTTT.

The rearrangement uses TRBV27 and TRBJ1-1; maybe TRBD1 (6 bases). Per germline, CDR1 MNHEY and CDR2 SMNVEV (reference sequence). The CDR3 is made up of 12 amino acids. V lost 6 bases to trimming and J lost 4 bases, with 9 bases between them. The CDR3 protein is CASRTGPTEAFF. The CDR3 DNA follows: TGTGCCAGCAGGACAGGTCCCACTGAAGCTTTCTTT.

The chain uses TRBV29-1 and TRBJ2-7; no clear D gene. There are 12 residues in the CDR3. CDR1 SQVTM and CDR2 ANQGSEA come from the germline V gene. Trimming took off 2 bases at V and 2 bases at J, with 7 bases between the two ends. The CDR3 region has the DNA TGCAGCGTTGAATTCAGCGCCTACGAGCAGTACTTC. This codes for CSVEFSAYEQYF.

The chain has TRBV5-6 and TRBJ1-3, with D hard to call. V shed 4 bases and J shed 0 bases, with 11 bases lying between them. The CDR3 loop spans 15 amino acids. Germline loops: CDR1 SGHDT, CDR2 YYEEEE. CDR3 nucleotide sequence: TGTGCCAGCAGCCCGGGAGGTTTCTCTGGAAACACCATATATTTT. This sequence encodes CASSPGGFSGNTIYF.

This chain connects TRBV7-9 to TRBJ2-7; possible D gene TRBD1, 5 bases. The ends were cut back, 4 bases at V and 4 bases at J, with 14 bases in the middle. The CDR3 spans 14 residues. Germline-derived CDR1 and CDR2 are SEHNR and FQNEAQ (reference sequence). The CDR3 DNA follows: TGTGCCAGCAGCTCGAGACAGAAAGCTTACGAGCAGTACTTC. Residues: CASSSRQKAYEQYF. Full variable domain (remainder filled in from reference TRBV7-9 and TRBJ2-7): DTGVSQNPRHKITKRGQNVTFRCDPISEHNRLYWYRQTLGQGPEFLTYFQNEAQLEKSRLLSDRFSAERPKGSFSTLEIQRTEQGDSAMYLCASSSRQKAYEQYFGPGTRLTVT.

This clone was found once. The CDR3 reads CASRATSGNTRGEQFF. The DNA for the CDR3 is TGTGCCAGCAGGGCGACTAGCGGGAATACCCGTGGCGAGCAGTTCTTC. This chain joins TRBV2 and TRBJ2-1; 11 bases are shared with TRBD2. This CDR3 comprises 16 residues. Trimming took 6 bases from V and 10 from J; bases not matched to a gene: 14. Germline values: CDR1 SNHLY, CDR2 FYNNEI.

The genes are TRBV6-5 and TRBJ2-7, with 8 positions matching TRBD1. V lost 0 bases, J lost 5 bases, and 9 bases stayed unmatched. The germline V gene encodes CDR1 MNHEY and CDR2 SVGAGI. This CDR3 has 16 residues. CDR3 sequence (DNA): TGTGCCAGCAGTTACTCTCCCCAGGGGGCGCGTCACGAGCAGTACTTC. Translated: CASSYSPQGARHEQYF.

V usage is TRBV5-1 and J usage is TRBJ1-3; tentatively, D is TRBD1 (5 bases). The V gene's germline CDR1 is SGHRS and CDR2 YFSETQ. The V end lost 3 bases, the J end lost 0 bases, and 7 bases lay between the germline ends. CDR3 length: 14 residues. The CDR3 DNA follows: TGCGCCAGCAGCTCAGGGCCCTCTGGAAACACCATATATTTT. Protein: CASSSGPSGNTIYF.

The rearrangement joins TRBV7-8 to TRBJ1-2; no definite D call. Between the trimmed V and J ends, which lost 6 bases and 7 bases, there was a span of 15 bases. The V gene's germline CDR1 is SGHVS and CDR2 FQNEAQ. The length of the CDR3 is 13 residues. In DNA, the CDR3 is TGTGCCAGCAGGCTGGCGGGCGAGGTTGGCTACACCTTC. This codes for CASRLAGEVGYTF. Variable domain in full (rest from reference TRBV7-8 and TRBJ1-2): GAGVSQSPRYKVAKRGQDVALRCDPISGHVSLFWYQQALGQGPEFLTYFQNEAQLDKSGLPSDRFFAERPEGSVSTLKIQRTQQEDSAVYLCASRLAGEVGYTFGSGTRLTVV.

The chain employs TRBV30 and TRBJ2-5; 13 bases map to TRBD2. Germline values: CDR1 GTSNPN, CDR2 SVGIG (reference sequence). The trim removed 1 base at V and 4 bases at J, leaving 3 bases unmatched. The CDR3 runs to 15 residues. The CDR3 spells CAWSAGLAGLETQYF. CDR3 nucleotides: TGTGCCTGGAGTGCGGGACTAGCGGGACTAGAGACCCAGTACTTC.

This sequence joins TRBV30 and TRBJ1-1; weak D call: TRBD1 (5 bases). Germline V gene lookup returns CDR1 GTSNPN and CDR2 SVGIG (reference sequence). Between the trimmed V and J ends, which lost 4 bases and 1 base, there was a span of 16 bases. The CDR3 spans 15 residues. The CDR3 loop is CAWNPPRQRNTEAFF. The CDR3 nucleotides are TGTGCCTGGAACCCACCTAGACAGCGGAACACTGAAGCTTTCTTT.

The gene calls are TRBV6-5 and TRBJ1-1, with D uncertain. V lost 0 bases and J 1 base, leaving 12 bases between the germline ends. This CDR3 region has 16 residues. Looked up from germline, CDR1 is MNHEY and CDR2 is SVGAGI. This chain's CDR3 is CASSYSIGRENTEAFF. Written as DNA, the CDR3 is TGTGCCAGCAGTTACTCGATAGGTAGGGAGAACACTGAAGCTTTCTTT.

This clone appeared a single time. The chain links TRBV27 to TRBJ2-7, with D perhaps assigned TRBD1 or TRBD2 (6 bases each). The CDR3 length is 14 residues. Germline CDR1 MNHEY, CDR2 SMNVEV (reference sequence). With 1 base removed from V and 7 bases from J, the gap between germline ends came to 14 bases. The CDR3 loop is CASSLWTGAGEQYF. CDR3 nucleotides: TGTGCCAGCAGTTTATGGACGGGGGCTGGGGAGCAGTACTTC.

J is TRBJ1-2 and V is TRBV14; a possible D gene is TRBD1 (6 bases). The CDR3 spans 15 residues. With 2 bases removed from V and 5 bases from J, the gap between germline ends came to 15 bases. Germline CDR1 and CDR2: SGHDN and FVKESK. The CDR3 DNA sequence: TGTGCCAGCAGCCAAAACTACAGGGCTATTTATGGCTACACCTTC. This sequence encodes CASSQNYRAIYGYTF.

This clone has just one count. J is TRBJ2-7 and V is TRBV7-2; 9 bases are shared with TRBD2. This CDR3 region has 14 residues. Germline V lookup: CDR1 SGHTA, CDR2 FQGNSA. V lost 1 base and J lost 2; bases outside the gene matches: 0. CDR3 DNA: TGTGCCAGCAGCTTAGGACTAGCGGCCTACGAGCAGTACTTC. Translation: CASSLGLAAYEQYF.